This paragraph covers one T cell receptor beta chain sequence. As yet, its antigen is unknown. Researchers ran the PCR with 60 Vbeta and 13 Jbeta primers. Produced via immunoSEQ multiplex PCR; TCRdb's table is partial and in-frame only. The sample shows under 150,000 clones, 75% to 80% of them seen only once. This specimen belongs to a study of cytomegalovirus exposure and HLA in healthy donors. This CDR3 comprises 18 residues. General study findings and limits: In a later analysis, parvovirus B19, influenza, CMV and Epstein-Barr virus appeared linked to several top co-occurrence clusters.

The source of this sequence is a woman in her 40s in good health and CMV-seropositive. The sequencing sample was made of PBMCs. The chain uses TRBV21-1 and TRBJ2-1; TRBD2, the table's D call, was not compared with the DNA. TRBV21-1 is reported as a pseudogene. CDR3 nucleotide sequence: TGTGCCAGCAGCAAAGCGAAGATCGGGGGGCCCCTGGGGAATGAGCAGTTCTTC. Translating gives CASSKAKIGGPLGNEQFF.